These 19 T cell receptor beta chains were sequenced from one sample in a study of blood T cells in healthy people across ages. Next came a second PCR, run for about 6 to 12 cycles, which used a sample-barcoded 5' primer along with a J-beta primer mix. One entry per CDR3 protein results from TCRdb running MiXCR on the 5' RACE reads. This table has around 780,000 distinct CDR3 sequences, under 30% appearing once. These same records also appear under a second study, on T cells of mothers and their children.

The sample comprised blood. These receptors were taken from a boy under 18 in good health.

This clonotype was recorded a few times. The rearrangement links TRBV7-2 to TRBJ2-1; the match to TRBD2 covers 7 bases. The CDR3 loop spans 17 amino acids. CDR1 and CDR2 (germline): SGHTA, FQGNSA. With V trimmed by 4 bases and J by 0 bases, 9 bases remained unmatched. The CDR3 is CASSWVGGGLSYNEQFF. CDR3 sequence (DNA): TGTGCCAGCAGCTGGGTGGGCGGGGGACTCTCCTACAATGAGCAGTTCTTC.

The V gene is TRBV30, the J gene TRBJ2-3; 9 bases agree with TRBD2. Per the germline V gene, CDR1 is GTSNPN and CDR2 is SVGIG (reference sequence). The CDR3 length is 11 residues. The CDR3 nucleotides are TGTGCTTTGCTAGCGGGGAATACGCAGTATTTT. This codes for CALLAGNTQYF.

This clonotype was counted a few times. The chain is built from TRBV20-1 and TRBJ2-1, with 12 bases fitting TRBD2. This CDR3 comprises 15 residues. The V and J ends lost 5 bases and 7 bases, in that order; junction bases with no gene match: 9. The germline gives CDR1 DFQATT, CDR2 SNEGSKA (reference sequence). The CDR3 DNA reads as TGCAGTGCTGGGCTCCTAGCGGGGGGGCAAAATGAGCAGTTCTTC. This gives the protein CSAGLLAGGQNEQFF.

This sequence joins TRBV7-2 and TRBJ2-7, with TRBD2 matching 7 bases. The DNA end is a closer match to TRBJ2-1, so the J assignment may be wrong. The CDR3 is 16 amino acids. Per the germline V gene, CDR1 is SGHTA and CDR2 is FQGNSA. The CDR3 loop is CASSLGGGVARNEQFF. CDR3 in DNA: TGTGCCAGCAGCTTAGGGGGGGGAGTAGCGAGAAATGAGCAGTTCTTC.

The rearrangement uses TRBV12-3 or TRBV12-4 and TRBJ1-4; perhaps TRBD1 as D (5 bases). Trimming stripped 3 bases from V and 5 bases from J, with 16 bases between. The CDR3 spans 16 residues. CDR3 in DNA: TGTGCCAGCAGTTTGAAGGTGGGGCAGGGAAATGAAAAACTGTTTTTT. Encoded protein: CASSLKVGQGNEKLFF.

The sample holds a few counts of this clonotype. The V call is TRBV20-1, the J call TRBJ1-2; D remains unclear. The germline V and J ends were trimmed by 7 bases and 4 bases, with 13 bases remaining between them. The CDR3 has 12 amino acids. From germline, CDR1 is DFQATT and CDR2 SNEGSKA (reference sequence). CDR3 region: CSVIGKGYGYTF. Here the CDR3 DNA reads TGCAGTGTAATAGGAAAGGGCTATGGCTACACCTTC.

CDR3 nucleotides: TGTGCCAGTAGTCCGCACCCTGAGAACACTGAAGCTTTCTTT. This encodes CASSPHPENTEAFF. The V gene is TRBV19, the J gene TRBJ1-1, with no clear D. CDR3 length: 14 amino acids. V was clipped by 5 bases and J by 1 base, with 11 bases between them. Germline V CDR1 and CDR2: LNHDA, SQIVND (reference sequence).

The chain uses TRBV5-1 and TRBJ2-2; 12 bases are shared with TRBD2. Losses at the gene ends were 1 base for V and 0 bases for J; bases not matched to a gene: 4. The CDR3 consists of 18 residues. Germline V gene lookup returns CDR1 SGHRS and CDR2 YFSETQ. The CDR3 DNA follows: TGCGCCAGCAGCTTGTTCACTAGCGGGGGGCCGAACACCGGGGAGCTGTTTTTT. This translates into CASSLFTSGGPNTGELFF.

The J gene is TRBJ2-3, the V gene TRBV7-9, with 9 bases aligning to TRBD1. This CDR3 is built from 15 residues. The V gene end was trimmed by 4 bases and the J gene end by 3 bases; junction bases not matched to a gene: 5. Germline CDR1 is SEHNR and CDR2 is FQNEAQ (reference sequence). CDR3 in DNA: TGTGCCAGCAGCTCACAAGACAGGGGGACAGATACGCAGTATTTT. This sequence encodes CASSSQDRGTDTQYF.

In this sample, this clonotype turned up a few times. This rearrangement joins TRBV12-3 or TRBV12-4 to TRBJ2-2; D is unclear. Deletions cut 7 bases from V and 4 bases from J, with 10 bases between. This CDR3 region has 13 residues. The CDR3 DNA reads as TGTGCCAGCACCTACGTAGGCACCGGGGAGCTGTTTTTT. Amino acids: CASTYVGTGELFF.

This chain connects TRBV4-3 to TRBJ2-5; D remains unclear. The V end lost 1 base, the J end lost 5 bases, and 8 bases lay between the germline ends. Germline CDR1 LGHNA, CDR2 YSLEER. The CDR3 has 13 residues. In DNA form, the CDR3 reads TGCGCCAGCAGCCAAGGGCCGTGGGAGACCCAGTACTTC. Translation: CASSQGPWETQYF.

At least ten counts were recorded for this clonotype. The CDR3 bases are TGTGCCAGCAGTTCAGGGCGAGAGCAGTACTTC. This codes for CASSSGREQYF. The chain recombines TRBV12-3 or TRBV12-4 with TRBJ2-7, with D maybe TRBD1 (5 bases). V was clipped by 4 bases and J by 7 bases, with 8 bases between them. This CDR3 region has 11 residues.

The sample holds one count of this clonotype. V usage is TRBV4-1 and J usage is TRBJ2-7, with 7 bases identical to TRBD1. The DNA end is a closer match to TRBJ2-1, so the J assignment may be wrong. Per germline, CDR1 MGHRA and CDR2 YSYEKL. The CDR3 is 14 amino acids. The CDR3 sequence: CASSQRDSIGEQFF. DNA for the CDR3: TGCGCCAGCAGCCAAAGGGACAGTATTGGTGAGCAGTTCTTC.

The chain uses TRBV7-2 and TRBJ2-1; possibly TRBD2 for D (6 bases). The J call may be faulty, since TRBJ2-5 better matches the DNA end. This CDR3 is 13 amino acids long. Germline V lookup: CDR1 SGHTA, CDR2 FQGNSA. The CDR3 DNA sequence: TGTGCCAGCAGACCACTAGCACAAGAGACCCAGTACTTC. This gives the protein CASRPLAQETQYF.

This clonotype showed up just a few times. The chain uses TRBV5-1 and TRBJ2-7, with TRBD1 matching 8 bases. Trimming took 5 bases from V and 3 from J; bases not matched to a gene: 7. This CDR3 contains 14 residues. The germline CDR1 and CDR2 sequences are SGHRS and YFSETQ. The CDR3 nucleotides read TGCGCCAGCAGTGCGACAGGGGCTATCTACGAGCAGTACTTC. Protein product: CASSATGAIYEQYF. Full variable domain (outside the CDR3, taken from reference TRBV5-1 and TRBJ2-7): KAGVTQTPRYLIKTRGQQVTLSCSPISGHRSVSWYQQTPGQGLQFLFEYFSETQRNKGNFPGRFSGRQFSNSRSEMNVSTLELGDSALYLCASSATGAIYEQYFGPGTRLTVT.

This clonotype was observed a few times. J is TRBJ1-4 and V is TRBV28; D is perhaps TRBD1 (6 bases). The V and J ends lost 6 bases and 8 bases respectively, with 10 bases between them. Germline V gives CDR1 MDHEN, CDR2 SYDVKM. This CDR3 has 12 amino acids. Written as DNA, the CDR3 is TGTGCCAGCAGGCAGGGGACGGAAAAACTGTTTTTT. It codes for CASRQGTEKLFF. Combining the CDR3 with reference TRBV28 and TRBJ1-4 gives the whole variable domain DVKVTQSSRYLVKRTGEKVFLECVQDMDHENMFWYRQDPGLGLRLIYFSYDVKMKEKGDIPEGYSVSREKKERFSLILESASTNQTSMYLCASRQGTEKLFFGSGTQLSVL.

The chain recombines TRBV5-5 with TRBJ2-1, with D maybe TRBD1 (5 bases). The CDR3 length is 14 residues. Germline CDR1 SGHKS, CDR2 YYEKEE (reference sequence). Trimming left V 3 bases short and J 2 bases short, with 9 bases between. The CDR3 sequence is CASSSRQTYNEQFF. Here the CDR3 DNA reads TGTGCCAGCAGCTCACGACAGACCTACAATGAGCAGTTCTTC.

This clonotype was recorded only once. The DNA for the CDR3 is TGCGCCAGCAGCCCAAATGGACAGGGTTGGCCCAAAAACATTCAGTACTTC. Residues: CASSPNGQGWPKNIQYF. V usage is TRBV5-1 and J usage is TRBJ2-4, with TRBD1 matching 8 bases. Germline CDR1 and CDR2: SGHRS and YFSETQ. V gave up 4 bases and J gave up 2 bases; unmatched junction bases: 11. There are 17 residues in the CDR3.

The chain carries TRBV2 and TRBJ1-4; maybe TRBD1 (5 bases). The CDR3 consists of 16 residues. Germline assignment: CDR1 SNHLY and CDR2 FYNNEI. Trimming took 6 bases from V and 6 from J, leaving 20 bases between them. The CDR3 DNA follows: TGTGCCAGCAGCGATCGTGGGGGGGGAAGAGATGAAAAACTGTTTTTT. Translating gives CASSDRGGGRDEKLFF.